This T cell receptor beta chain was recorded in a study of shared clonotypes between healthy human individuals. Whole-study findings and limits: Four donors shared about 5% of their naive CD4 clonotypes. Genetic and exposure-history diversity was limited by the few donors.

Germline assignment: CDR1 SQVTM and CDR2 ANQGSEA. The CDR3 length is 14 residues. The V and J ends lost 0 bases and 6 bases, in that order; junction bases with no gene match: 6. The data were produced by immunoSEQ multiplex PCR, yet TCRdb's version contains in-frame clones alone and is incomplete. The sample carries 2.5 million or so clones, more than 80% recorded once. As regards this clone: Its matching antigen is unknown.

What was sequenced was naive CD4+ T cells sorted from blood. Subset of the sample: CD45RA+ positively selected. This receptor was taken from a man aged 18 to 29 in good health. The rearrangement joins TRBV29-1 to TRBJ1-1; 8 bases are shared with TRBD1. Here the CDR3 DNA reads TGCAGCGTTGAAGACCGACAGGGGAGCCCTGAAGCTTTCTTT. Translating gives CSVEDRQGSPEAFF.